The T cell receptor (beta chain) described here comes from a study of ipilimumab plus nivolumab after autologous stem cell transplantation (dated by TCRdb to 2020 to 2023). About the study as a whole: Trial patients received a median of roughly five ipilimumab doses and eight or nine nivolumab doses. The DLBCL cohort included primary refractory and relapsed disease, with 18-month progression-free survival of roughly 89% and 26% respectively. Patients in the trial were undergoing autologous transplant and had high-risk diffuse large B cell lymphoma, mature T cell lymphoma, or multiple myeloma. The intent-to-treat population of the trial consisted of roughly 38 patients. The paper's findings and limits, for the study overall: Combined checkpoint inhibition appeared tolerable as post-transplant consolidation, according to the authors' conclusion. The authors stated that profiles of the T cell receptor repertoire, regulatory T cell phenotype and gut microbiota provided a biologic rationale for studying this approach further.

The library was made by the immunoSEQ multiplex PCR assay. In its TCRdb copy, this immuneACCESS table keeps in-frame sequences only and misses some clones. Where compared with another copy, unresolved V genes explain less than half of these, and the others have no known cause. For this sample the table gives about 13,000 clones, of which more than 70% were detected only once. The ten largest clones capture over 15% of the sample. The trim is 2 bases for V and 0 bases for J, with a gap of 8 bases between the germline ends. The CDR3, from cysteine to phenylalanine, totals 14 residues. This entry keeps only the CDR3 DNA: 42 bases, framed from base 1. The germline V gene (reference sequence) yields MNHEY for CDR1 and SMNVEV for CDR2. Checkpoint therapy was initiated 14 to 28 days after autologous transplant, and ipilimumab was administered at 1 mg/kg intravenously on day 1 of selected weeks. The nivolumab dose was 3 mg/kg intravenously, delivered on day 1 of weeks 1, 4, 7, 10, and every two weeks through week 26. Combined checkpoint inhibition with ipilimumab and nivolumab as consolidation after autologous stem cell transplantation was tested in a Phase Ib clinical trial.

A remark on this clone: No antigen is known for it. It has no much larger one-base neighbor in the sample; base qualities were not kept.

This specimen was PBMCs, taken in a trial of ipilimumab plus nivolumab as post-transplant consolidation. The source is a male donor with diffuse large B-cell lymphoma. The receptor chain draws on TRBV27 and TRBJ2-7; TRBD1 is perhaps the D gene, given 6 matching bases. The DNA sequence is TGTGCCAGCAGTTTAGACAGGAACTCCTACGAGCAGTACTTC. The encoded protein is CASSLDRNSYEQYF.